This TCR beta chain came from a study of technical replicates of blood from a handful of donors. The ends were cut back, 10 bases at V and 4 bases at J, with 11 bases in the middle. The CDR3 has 11 amino acids. Per the germline V gene, CDR1 is MNHNS and CDR2 is SASEGT. This table comes from immunoSEQ multiplex PCR, and its TCRdb copy is limited to in-frame clones, with some not included. The profile shows some 85,000 clones, about 96% of them singletons. The receptor was isolated from a human donor in good health. Sample: T cells isolated from PBMCs. V usage is TRBV6-1 and J usage is TRBJ2-7; tentative D call: TRBD1 (5 bases). The CDR3 reads CAILGEYEQYF. Here the CDR3 DNA reads TGTGCCATCCTAGGGGAATACGAGCAGTACTTC.